This T cell receptor (beta chain) is drawn from a study of cytotoxic CD8 clonotypes in ibrutinib-treated CLL. Across the whole study: The subjects consisted of approximately ten relapsed/refractory and more than 14 treatment-naive individuals, with approximately 18 IGHV unmutated. Study-wide results and caveats: Ibrutinib response saw clonality rise, and progression saw it return toward baseline.

Roughly 1.8 micrograms of genomic DNA came from cryopreserved PBMCs for TCR beta libraries. Concerning this clone itself: Its specificity is not known.

The CDR3 sequence is 14 residues long. From germline, CDR1 is SGHRS and CDR2 YFSETQ. Trimming removed 6 bases at V and 4 bases at J, with 17 bases between. Using immunoSEQ multiplex PCR, the repertoire was profiled, and TCRdb retains in-frame clones only, with some absent. The table includes some 100,000 clones, about 50% detected once. The J gene is TRBJ2-7, the V gene TRBV5-1; D assignment may be TRBD1 or TRBD2 (5 bases each). The sequencing here drew on PBMCs, taken after 24 months of ibrutinib treatment. This receptor was identified in a human donor with chronic lymphocytic leukemia. In DNA, the CDR3 is TGCGCCAGCAACATCGGTATGGGGACGTACGAGCAGTACTTC. Amino acids: CASNIGMGTYEQYF.